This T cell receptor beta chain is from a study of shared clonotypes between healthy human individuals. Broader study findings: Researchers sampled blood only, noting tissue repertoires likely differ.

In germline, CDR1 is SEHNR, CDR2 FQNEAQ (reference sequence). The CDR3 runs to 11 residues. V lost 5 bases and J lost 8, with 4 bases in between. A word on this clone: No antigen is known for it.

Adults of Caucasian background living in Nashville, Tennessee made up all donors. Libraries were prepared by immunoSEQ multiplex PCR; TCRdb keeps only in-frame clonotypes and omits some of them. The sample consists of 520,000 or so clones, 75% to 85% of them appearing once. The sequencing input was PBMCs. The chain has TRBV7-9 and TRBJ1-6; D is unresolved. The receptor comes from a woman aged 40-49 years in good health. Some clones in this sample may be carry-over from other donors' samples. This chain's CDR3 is CASSQDSPLHF. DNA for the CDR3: TGTGCCAGCAGCCAAGATTCACCCCTCCACTTT.